This T cell receptor (beta chain) was sequenced in a study of T cells in Graves' hyperthyroidism and ophthalmopathy. Turning to the study itself: Pretreatment peripheral blood was obtained at initial diagnosis.

Notes on the study in general: Most thyroid clonotypes with frequency above 0.001 were detected in blood.

Researchers took RNA transcripts and amplified the TCR beta CDR3 regions from them. An initial round of RT-PCR targeting the TCR CDR3 relied on the HTBI primer set. TCRdb analysed the multiplex PCR reads with MiXCR anew, one entry per CDR3 protein. The sample shows 350,000 to 400,000 distinct CDR3 sequences, under 15% of them seen only once. In the case of this clonotype: Antigen specificity is unknown.

Sequencing was performed on blood. This sequence originates from a woman aged 25 to 45 with Graves' hyperthyroidism.

CDR3 protein: CSASMGRLAGTDTQYF. CDR3 DNA sequence: TGCAGTGCTAGTATGGGACGGCTAGCGGGCACAGATACGCAGTATTTT. This chain links TRBV20-1 with TRBJ2-3; TRBD2 matches at 7 bases. CDR3 length: 16 amino acids. V shed 3 bases and J 1 base; nucleotides not matched to a gene: 10. Germline-derived CDR1 and CDR2 are DFQATT and SNEGSKA (reference sequence).